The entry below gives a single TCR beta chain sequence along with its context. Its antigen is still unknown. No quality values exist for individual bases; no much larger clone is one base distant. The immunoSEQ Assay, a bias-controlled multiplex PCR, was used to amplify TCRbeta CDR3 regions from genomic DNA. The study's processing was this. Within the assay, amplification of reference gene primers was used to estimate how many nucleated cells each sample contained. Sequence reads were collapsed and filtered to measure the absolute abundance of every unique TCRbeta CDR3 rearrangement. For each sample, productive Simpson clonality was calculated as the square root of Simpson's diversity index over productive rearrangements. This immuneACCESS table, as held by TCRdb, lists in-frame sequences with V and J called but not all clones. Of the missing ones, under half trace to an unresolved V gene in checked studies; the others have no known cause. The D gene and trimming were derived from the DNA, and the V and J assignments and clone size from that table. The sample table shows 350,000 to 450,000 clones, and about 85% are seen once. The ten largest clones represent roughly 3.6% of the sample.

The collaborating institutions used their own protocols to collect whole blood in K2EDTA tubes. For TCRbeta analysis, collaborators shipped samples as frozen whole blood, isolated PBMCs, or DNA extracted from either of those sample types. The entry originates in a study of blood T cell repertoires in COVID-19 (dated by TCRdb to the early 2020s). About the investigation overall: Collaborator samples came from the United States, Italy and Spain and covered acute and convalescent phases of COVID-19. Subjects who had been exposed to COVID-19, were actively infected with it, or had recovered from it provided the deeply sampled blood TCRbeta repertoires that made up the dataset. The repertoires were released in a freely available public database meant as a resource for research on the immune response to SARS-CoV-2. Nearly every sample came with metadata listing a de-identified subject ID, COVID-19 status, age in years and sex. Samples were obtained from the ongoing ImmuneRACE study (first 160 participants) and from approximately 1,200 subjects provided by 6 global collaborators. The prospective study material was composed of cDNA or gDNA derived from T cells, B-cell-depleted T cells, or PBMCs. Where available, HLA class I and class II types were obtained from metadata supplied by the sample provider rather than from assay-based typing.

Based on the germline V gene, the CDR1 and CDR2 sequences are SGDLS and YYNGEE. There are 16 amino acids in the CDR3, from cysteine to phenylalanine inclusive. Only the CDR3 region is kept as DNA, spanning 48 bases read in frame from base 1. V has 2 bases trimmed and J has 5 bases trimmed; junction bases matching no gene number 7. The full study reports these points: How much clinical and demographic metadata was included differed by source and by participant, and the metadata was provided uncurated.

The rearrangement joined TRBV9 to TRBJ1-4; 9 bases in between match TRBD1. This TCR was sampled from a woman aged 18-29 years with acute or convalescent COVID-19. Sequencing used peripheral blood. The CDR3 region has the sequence CASSVGRDRVNEKLFF. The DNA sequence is TGTGCCAGCAGCGTGGGGAGGGACAGGGTCAATGAAAAACTGTTTTTT.